Detailed here is one T cell receptor beta chain. This sample is part of a study of blood T cell repertoires in COVID-19. Turning to the study itself: COVID-19 samples from acute and convalescent phases originated in the United States, Italy and Spain. T cells, B-cell-depleted T cells, or PBMCs provided the cDNA or gDNA that served as material.

In the source study's methods: For nucleated cells, counts were estimated from reference gene primer amplification. Clones were sequenced by immunoSEQ multiplex PCR, and TCRdb holds only the in-frame ones, with some missing. Clone size and V and J calls were adopted from that table, with D and trimming inferred from the DNA. The sample includes tens of thousands of clones, around 79% of them seen just once. The CDR3 is 14 amino acids. Germline CDR1 and CDR2: LGHDT and YNNKEL (reference sequence). V was shortened by 3 bases and J by 2 bases, with 5 bases between the two germline ends. The sequenced sample consisted of peripheral blood. V and J are TRBV3-1 (or the pseudogene TRBV3-2) and TRBJ2-6; D might be TRBD2 (5 bases). The sequence derives from a woman aged 65 to 85 with acute or convalescent COVID-19. The CDR3 DNA is TGTGCCAGCAGCCACGGGGCTGGGGCCAACGTCCTGACTTTC. It codes for CASSHGAGANVLTF.